This T cell receptor (beta chain) was recorded in a study of T cell repertoires in breast cancer listed by TCRdb under 2016. Regarding the research as a whole: Tumors, lymph nodes and peripheral blood lymphocytes from breast cancer patients, as well as peripheral blood from healthy control donors, were profiled. Most of the roughly 20 patient tumors analyzed for shared TCRs were ER+/PR+. Nine healthy donors, of an age range similar to that of the patients, were included as controls. On average, around 500,000 sequences per sample and approximately 9.5 reads per input cell were obtained by sequencing. The study reasoned that TCRs shared between breast cancer patients would target shared antigens, given breast cancer's low mutational burden and rare common mutations. After being minced and digested with Liberase and DNase, tumors and tumor-involved lymph nodes were passed through 70-um and 40-um filters. Tumor-free lymph nodes were processed without enzymatic digestion, and blood samples were separated by Ficoll. The paper as a whole reports these results and caveats: TRBV7 predominated among shared TCRs, which may reflect tumor recognition or a mispriming bias from eight TRBV7 primers. More than 15 TCR pairs were shared across seven or more patient tumors and were rarely found in control blood, which suggests possible tumor specificity. Discarding singleton TCRs and sampling only part of each tumor may have missed genuine antitumor clones. Emulsion RT-PCR was considered qualitative rather than quantitative, since transcript abundance and primer differences skewed clone recovery. Shared TCRs were encoded by various nucleotide sequences, which suggests selection and expansion based on antigen. Tumor-involved sentinel lymph nodes shared about fourfold more TCRs with matched tumor repertoires than tumor-free nodes (around 8% versus 2.1%).

The protocol used for the library was emulsion pairing. Unpaired genes were suppressed by a second nested PCR containing blocking oligos, after which a third nested PCR added Illumina adaptors and barcodes. Each emulsion RT-PCR master mix contained roughly 5,000-260,000 T cells, with C-region, Stepout and V-region primers. The emulsions were generated using the Micellula Emulsion and Purification Kit, and the RT-PCR was run with Qiagen OneStep RT-PCR reagents. The pooled libraries were sequenced on an Illumina MiSeq using paired-end 2 x 250 reads. The authors processed their data as follows. Read pairs were joined in Galaxy and clipped at the engineered overlap into separate alpha and beta files, and reads that were not clipped were discarded. Alpha-beta pairs were assigned using CompleteTCR, a MiTCR-based pipeline in which chains sharing read cluster identifiers are linked by an R script. TCR sequences seen only once, which were about 1-3%, were removed as potential sequencing errors. The public reads were quality trimmed at Q25 with fastp and then assembled into clones with MiXCR by TCRdb, keeping productive beta chains. Each entry is one CDR3 protein sequence, shown with its most common DNA and genes. In this record, the V and J calls reflect TCRdb's handling and not the investigators' own analysis. The sample table contains some 4,600 distinct CDR3 sequences; only one count was recorded for roughly 32% of them. The top ten hold approximately 35% of the sample.

The CDR3 spans 13 residues, from the cysteine through the phenylalanine. Only CDR3 DNA remains: 39 bases, in frame from the first base. In the germline V gene, CDR1 corresponds to SGHTA and CDR2 to FQGNSA. The germline ends are 8 bases apart after V is trimmed by 4 bases and J by 4 bases. By sample share, this clonotype is medium-sized (0.01 to 0.1%). The target of this receptor is not known. Per-base qualities were not stored, and no clone one base away is much larger. To analyze paired alpha-beta TCRs of CD8+ T cells, the researchers used an expanded emulsion RT-PCR method with primers covering all TCR V genes. Before emulsion RT-PCR, CD8+ T cells were isolated with a CD8 positive selection kit and incubated overnight in 10 IU/mL IL-2.

Sample: CD8+ T cells. The TCR was taken from a pool of human donors with breast cancer or a healthy control (not recorded which). The rearrangement combines TRBV7-2 with TRBJ1-5; the D gene identity is not certain. The nucleotides read TGTGCCAGCAGCTGGAGCTTTAATCAGCCCCAGCATTTT. Its protein product is CASSWSFNQPQHF. The full variable domain, completed from the reference TRBV7-2 and TRBJ1-5 proteins outside the CDR3, reads GAGVSQSPSNKVTEKGKDVELRCDPISGHTALYWYRQSLGQGLEFLIYFQGNSAPDKSGLPSDRFSAERTGGSVSTLTIQRTQQEDSAVYLCASSWSFNQPQHFGDGTRLSIL.